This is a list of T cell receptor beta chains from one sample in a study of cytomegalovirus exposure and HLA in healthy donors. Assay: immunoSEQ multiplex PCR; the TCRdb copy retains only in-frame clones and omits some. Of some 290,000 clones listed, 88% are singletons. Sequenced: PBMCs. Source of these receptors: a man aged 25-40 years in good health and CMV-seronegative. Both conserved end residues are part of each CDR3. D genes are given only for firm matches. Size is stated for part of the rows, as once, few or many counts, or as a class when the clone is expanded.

CASSLLGQQETQYF TGTGCCAGCAGCTTATTGGGACAGCAAGAGACCCAGTACTTC TRBJ2-5 TRBV13 TRBD1 .
CASSLVGQTYEQYF TGTGCCAGCAGCTTAGTGGGACAGACCTACGAGCAGTACTTC TRBJ2-7 TRBV7-2 TRBD1 .
CASSLGSGGAFSTDTQYF TGTGCCAGCAGCTTGGGTAGCGGGGGGGCCTTTAGCACAGATACGCAGTATTTT TRBJ2-3 TRBV5-4 TRBD2 .
CASNETPAGPQYF TGCGCCAGCAATGAGACTCCAGCGGGACCGCAGTATTTT TRBJ2-3 TRBV10-1 TRBD2 .
CASSRARGHEQYF TGTGCCAGCAGCCGAGCCAGGGGCCACGAGCAGTACTTC TRBJ2-7 TRBV7-7 . .
CASSFLPGDEETQYF TGTGCCAGCAGCTTCTTGCCGGGGGATGAGGAGACCCAGTACTTC TRBJ2-5 TRBV7-9 . .
CAWSAGEGIKPQHF TGTGCCTGGAGTGCGGGGGAAGGAATTAAGCCCCAGCATTTT TRBJ1-5 TRBV30 . .
CASSPRVSYEQYF TGTGCCAGCAGCCCCCGGGTCTCCTACGAGCAGTACTTC TRBJ2-7 TRBV7-8 . .
CASSAGAYGYTF TGTGCCAGCAGCGCAGGGGCCTATGGCTACACCTTC TRBJ1-2 TRBV9 . .
CASSFKTGSSYNEQFF TGCGCCAGCAGCTTCAAAACCGGGAGCTCCTACAATGAGCAGTTCTTC TRBJ2-1 TRBV5-1 . .
CASKNSGGTNEKLFF TGTGCCAGCAAAAACTCAGGGGGAACTAATGAAAAACTGTTTTTT TRBJ1-4 TRBV19 TRBD1 .
CASSDPGGSGANVLTF TGTGCCAGCAGCGATCCAGGGGGCTCTGGGGCCAACGTCCTGACTTTC TRBJ2-6 TRBV14 TRBD1 once
CASSISGGGYTF TGTGCCAGTAGTATATCAGGGGGTGGCTACACCTTC TRBJ1-2 TRBV19 TRBD1 .
CASSFEGPGQGAYTEAFF TGTGCCAGCAGCTTTGAAGGGCCGGGACAGGGGGCGTACACTGAAGCTTTCTTT TRBJ1-1 TRBV5-8 TRBD1 .
CASSRLTGGGYEQYF TGCGCCAGCAGCCGTTTGACAGGGGGCGGCTACGAGCAGTACTTC TRBJ2-7 TRBV4-1 TRBD1 once
CASSGGGTNYGYTF TGTGCCAGCAGTGGGGGAGGTACTAACTATGGCTACACCTTC TRBJ1-2 TRBV25-1 . .
CASSPGETQYF TGTGCCAGCAGCCCAGGAGAGACCCAGTACTTC TRBJ2-5 TRBV9 . .
CASREGGRYGYTF TGTGCCAGCAGGGAGGGCGGAAGATATGGCTACACCTTC TRBJ1-2 TRBV7-2 . .
CASSLSTEGQPQHF TGTGCCAGCAGTTTATCGACAGAAGGTCAGCCCCAGCATTTT TRBJ1-5 TRBV27 . few